This T cell receptor (beta chain) was recovered during a study of shared clonotypes between healthy human individuals. CD45RO-negative CD8 cells positively selected for CCR7 made up the naive population, which excluded terminally differentiated effector memory CD45RA+ cells. The repertoire was sequenced with immunoSEQ multiplex PCR; TCRdb's copy has only in-frame clones and lacks some. This sample yields roughly 2.1 million clones, of which 85% to 95% are seen a single time; 1.5% to 2% belongs to the top ten. V lost 0 bases and J lost 4, with 13 bases in between. This CDR3 is 15 amino acids long. In germline, CDR1 is SGHRS, CDR2 YFSETQ.

Sequencing used naive CD8+ T cells from PBMCs. The rearrangement uses TRBV5-1 and TRBJ1-1; tentatively, D is TRBD1 (5 bases). This TCR came from a man in his late teens or twenties in good health. Some clones in this sample may be carry-over from other donors' samples. The DNA for the CDR3 is TGCGCCAGCAGCTTGGCCCAGGGAAGGGTCACTGAAGCTTTCTTT. Translating gives CASSLAQGRVTEAFF.